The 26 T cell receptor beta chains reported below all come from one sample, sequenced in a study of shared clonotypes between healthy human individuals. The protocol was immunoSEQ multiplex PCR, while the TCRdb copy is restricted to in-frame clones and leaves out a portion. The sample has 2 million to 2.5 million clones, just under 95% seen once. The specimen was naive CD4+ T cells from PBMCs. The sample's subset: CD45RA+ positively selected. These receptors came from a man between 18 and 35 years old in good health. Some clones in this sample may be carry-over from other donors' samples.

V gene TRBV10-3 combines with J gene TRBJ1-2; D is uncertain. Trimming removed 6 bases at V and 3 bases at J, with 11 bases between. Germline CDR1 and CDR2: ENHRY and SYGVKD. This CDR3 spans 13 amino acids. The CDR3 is CAISFGPDYGYTF. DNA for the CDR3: TGTGCCATCAGCTTCGGTCCTGACTATGGCTACACCTTC.

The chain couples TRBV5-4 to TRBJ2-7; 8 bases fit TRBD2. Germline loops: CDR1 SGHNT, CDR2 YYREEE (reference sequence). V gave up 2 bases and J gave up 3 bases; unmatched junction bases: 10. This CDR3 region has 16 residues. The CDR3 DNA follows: TGTGCCAGCAGCTTCCAAGGACTAGCCCATAGCTACGAGCAGTACTTC. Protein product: CASSFQGLAHSYEQYF.

Here the CDR3 reads CASSSGRDRVYEQYF. CDR3 nucleotide sequence: TGTGCCAGCAGCTCCGGTAGAGACAGGGTCTACGAGCAGTACTTC. The chain employs TRBV11-2 and TRBJ2-7; 7 bases are a match to TRBD1. V trimming: 4 bases; J trimming: 3 bases; junction bases outside the gene matches: 9. Germline V CDR1 and CDR2: SGHAT, FQNNGV. The CDR3 is 15 residues long.

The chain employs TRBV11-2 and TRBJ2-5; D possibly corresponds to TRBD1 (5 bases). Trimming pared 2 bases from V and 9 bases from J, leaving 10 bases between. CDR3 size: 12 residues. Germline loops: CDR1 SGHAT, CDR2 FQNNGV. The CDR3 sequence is CASSLQGAAQYF. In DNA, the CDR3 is TGTGCCAGCAGCTTACAGGGTGCGGCCCAGTACTTC.

The CDR3, as DNA: TGTGCCAGCAGTTACCGTGGGGAAACCGGGGAGCTGTTTTTT. This gives the protein CASSYRGETGELFF. The rearrangement joins TRBV6-5 to TRBJ2-2, with D unresolved. CDR1 is MNHEY, CDR2 SVGAGI, per germline. V lost 2 bases and J lost 5, with 9 bases in between. CDR3 length: 14 amino acids.

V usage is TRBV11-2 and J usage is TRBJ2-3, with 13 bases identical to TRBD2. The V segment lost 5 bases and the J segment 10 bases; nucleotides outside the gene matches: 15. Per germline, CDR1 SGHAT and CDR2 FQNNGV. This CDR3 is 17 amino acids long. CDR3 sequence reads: CASSPRLAGGVPRAQYF. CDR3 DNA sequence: TGTGCCAGCAGCCCGAGACTAGCGGGAGGAGTCCCGCGGGCGCAGTATTTT.

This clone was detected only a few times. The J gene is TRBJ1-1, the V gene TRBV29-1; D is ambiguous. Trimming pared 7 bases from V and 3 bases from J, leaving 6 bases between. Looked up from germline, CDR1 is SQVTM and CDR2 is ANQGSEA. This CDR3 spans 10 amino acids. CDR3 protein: CSGKDTEAFF. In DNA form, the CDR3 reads TGCAGCGGGAAGGACACTGAAGCTTTCTTT. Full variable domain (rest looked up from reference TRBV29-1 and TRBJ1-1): SAVISQKPSRDICQRGTSLTIQCQVDSQVTMMFWYRQQPGQSLTLIATANQGSEATYESGFVIDKFPISRPNLTFSTLTVSNMSPEDSSIYLCSGKDTEAFFGQGTRLTVV.

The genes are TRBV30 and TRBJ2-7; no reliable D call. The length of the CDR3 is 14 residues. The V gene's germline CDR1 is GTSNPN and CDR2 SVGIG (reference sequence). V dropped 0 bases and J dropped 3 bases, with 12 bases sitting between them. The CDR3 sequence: CAWSVLETRYEQYF. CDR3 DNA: TGTGCCTGGAGTGTACTTGAGACACGCTACGAGCAGTACTTC.

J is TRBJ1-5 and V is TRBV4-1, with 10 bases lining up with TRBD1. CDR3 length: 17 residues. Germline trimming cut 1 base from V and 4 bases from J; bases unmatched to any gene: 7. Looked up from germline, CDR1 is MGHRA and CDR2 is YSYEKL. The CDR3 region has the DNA TGCGCCAGCAGCCAAGCGGGGCGACAGGGGGCTAATCAGCCCCAGCATTTT. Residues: CASSQAGRQGANQPQHF.

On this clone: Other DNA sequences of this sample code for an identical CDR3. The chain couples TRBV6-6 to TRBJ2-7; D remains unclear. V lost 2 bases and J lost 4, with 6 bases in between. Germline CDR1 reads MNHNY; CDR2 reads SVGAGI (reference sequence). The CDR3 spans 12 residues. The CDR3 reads CASSYPLYEQYF. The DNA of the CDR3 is TGTGCCAGCAGTTACCCTCTTTACGAGCAGTACTTC.

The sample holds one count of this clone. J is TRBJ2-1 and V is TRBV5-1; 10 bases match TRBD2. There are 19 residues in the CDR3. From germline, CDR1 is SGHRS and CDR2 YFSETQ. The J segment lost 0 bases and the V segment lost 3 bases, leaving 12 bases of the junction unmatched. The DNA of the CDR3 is TGCGCCAGCAGCTCTCCTTTAGCGGGAGGCGATCTCTCCTACAATGAGCAGTTCTTC. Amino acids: CASSSPLAGGDLSYNEQFF.

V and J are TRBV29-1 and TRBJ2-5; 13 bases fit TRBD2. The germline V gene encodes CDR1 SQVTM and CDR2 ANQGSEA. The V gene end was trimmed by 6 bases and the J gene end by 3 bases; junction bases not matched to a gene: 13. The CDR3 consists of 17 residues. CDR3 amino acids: CSVARMGLAGRKETQYF. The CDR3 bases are TGCAGCGTGGCCCGGATGGGACTAGCGGGACGGAAAGAGACCCAGTACTTC. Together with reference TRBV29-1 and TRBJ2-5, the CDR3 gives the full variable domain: SAVISQKPSRDICQRGTSLTIQCQVDSQVTMMFWYRQQPGQSLTLIATANQGSEATYESGFVIDKFPISRPNLTFSTLTVSNMSPEDSSIYLCSVARMGLAGRKETQYFGPGTRLLVL.

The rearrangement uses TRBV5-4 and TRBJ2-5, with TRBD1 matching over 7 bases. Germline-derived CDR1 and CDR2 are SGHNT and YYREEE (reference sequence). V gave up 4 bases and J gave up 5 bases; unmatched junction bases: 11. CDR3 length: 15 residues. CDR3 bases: TGTGCCAGCAGCCCCGGACAGGCAAGGTGGGAGACCCAGTACTTC. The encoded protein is CASSPGQARWETQYF. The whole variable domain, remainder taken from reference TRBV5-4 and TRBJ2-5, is ETGVTQSPTHLIKTRGQQVTLRCSSQSGHNTVSWYQQALGQGPQFIFQYYREEENGRGNFPPRFSGLQFPNYSSELNVNALELDDSALYLCASSPGQARWETQYFGPGTRLLVL.

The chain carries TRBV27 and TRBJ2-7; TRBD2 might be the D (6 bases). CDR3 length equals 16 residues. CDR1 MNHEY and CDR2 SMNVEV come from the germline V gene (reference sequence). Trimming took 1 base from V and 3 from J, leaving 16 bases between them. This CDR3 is CASSLYREPWGYEQYF. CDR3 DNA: TGTGCCAGCAGTTTATACCGGGAGCCCTGGGGCTACGAGCAGTACTTC.

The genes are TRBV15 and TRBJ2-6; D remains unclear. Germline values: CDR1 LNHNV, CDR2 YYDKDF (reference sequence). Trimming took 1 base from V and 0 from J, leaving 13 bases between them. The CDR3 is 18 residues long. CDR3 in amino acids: CATSRGGSDHSGANVLTF. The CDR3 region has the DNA TGTGCCACCAGCAGAGGAGGCAGCGATCACTCTGGGGCCAACGTCCTGACTTTC.

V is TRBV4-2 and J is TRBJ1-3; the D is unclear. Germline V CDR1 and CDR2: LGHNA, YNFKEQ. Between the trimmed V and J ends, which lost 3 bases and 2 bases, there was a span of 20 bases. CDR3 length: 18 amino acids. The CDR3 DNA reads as TGTGCCAGCAGCCAGGGTGGCGCGGGCCTAGAGGCTGGAAACACCATATATTTT. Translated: CASSQGGAGLEAGNTIYF.

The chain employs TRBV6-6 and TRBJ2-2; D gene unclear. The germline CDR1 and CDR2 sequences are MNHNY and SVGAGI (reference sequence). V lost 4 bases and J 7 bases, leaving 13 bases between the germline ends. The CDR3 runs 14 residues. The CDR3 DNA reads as TGTGCCAGCAGTTTCCCCTCCGGTCACGGGGAGCTGTTTTTT. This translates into CASSFPSGHGELFF.

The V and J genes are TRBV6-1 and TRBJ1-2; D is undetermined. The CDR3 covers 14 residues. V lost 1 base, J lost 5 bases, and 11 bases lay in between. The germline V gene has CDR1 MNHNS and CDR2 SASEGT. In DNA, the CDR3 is TGTGCCAGCAGTGAAGGGTGGAGGGAGTATGGCTACACCTTC. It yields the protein CASSEGWREYGYTF.

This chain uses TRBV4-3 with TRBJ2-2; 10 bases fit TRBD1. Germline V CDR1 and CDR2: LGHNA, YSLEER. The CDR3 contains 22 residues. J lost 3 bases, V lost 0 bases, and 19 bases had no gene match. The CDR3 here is CASSQDHLFGTGARYYTGELFF. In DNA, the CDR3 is TGCGCCAGCAGCCAAGACCATCTCTTCGGGACAGGGGCCCGATACTACACCGGGGAGCTGTTTTTT.

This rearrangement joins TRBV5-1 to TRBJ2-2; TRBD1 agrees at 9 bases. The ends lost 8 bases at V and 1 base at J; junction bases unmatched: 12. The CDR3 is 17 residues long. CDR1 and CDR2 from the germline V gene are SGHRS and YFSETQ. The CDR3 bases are TGCGCCAGGTGGTGGGACAGGGCGACTAGGAACACCGGGGAGCTGTTTTTT. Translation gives CARWWDRATRNTGELFF.

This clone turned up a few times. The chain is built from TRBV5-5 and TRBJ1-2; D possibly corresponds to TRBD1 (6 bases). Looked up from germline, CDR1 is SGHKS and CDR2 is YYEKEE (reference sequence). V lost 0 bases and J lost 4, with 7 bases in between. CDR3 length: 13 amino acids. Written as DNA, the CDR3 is TGTGCCAGCAGCTTGGGGACAGCCTATGGCTACACCTTC. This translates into CASSLGTAYGYTF.

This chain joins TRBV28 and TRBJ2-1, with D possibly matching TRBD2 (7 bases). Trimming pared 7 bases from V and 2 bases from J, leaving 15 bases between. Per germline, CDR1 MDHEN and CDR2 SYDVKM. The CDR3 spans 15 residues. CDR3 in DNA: TGTGCCAGCAACCTAGGGGGGGGCGCCTACAATGAGCAGTTCTTC. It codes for CASNLGGGAYNEQFF. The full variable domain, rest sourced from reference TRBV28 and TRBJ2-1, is DVKVTQSSRYLVKRTGEKVFLECVQDMDHENMFWYRQDPGLGLRLIYFSYDVKMKEKGDIPEGYSVSREKKERFSLILESASTNQTSMYLCASNLGGGAYNEQFFGPGTRLTVL.

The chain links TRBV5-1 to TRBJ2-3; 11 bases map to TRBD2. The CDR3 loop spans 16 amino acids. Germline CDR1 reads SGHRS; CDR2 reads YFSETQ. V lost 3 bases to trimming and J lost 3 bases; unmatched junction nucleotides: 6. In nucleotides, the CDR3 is TGCGCCAGCAGCTGGGGACTAGCGGCGGCGACAGATACGCAGTATTTT. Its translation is CASSWGLAAATDTQYF.

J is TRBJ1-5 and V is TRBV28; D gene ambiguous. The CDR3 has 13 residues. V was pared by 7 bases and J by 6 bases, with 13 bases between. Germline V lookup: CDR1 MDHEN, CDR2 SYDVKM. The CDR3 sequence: CASNWNTGQPQHF. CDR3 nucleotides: TGTGCCAGCAATTGGAACACCGGTCAGCCCCAGCATTTT.

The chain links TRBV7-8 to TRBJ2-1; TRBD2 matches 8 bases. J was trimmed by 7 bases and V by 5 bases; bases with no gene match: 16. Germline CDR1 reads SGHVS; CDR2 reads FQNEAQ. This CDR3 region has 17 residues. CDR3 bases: TGTGCCAGCAGCCAACCTCCGGGACTAGAGTCAGTAAATGAGCAGTTCTTC. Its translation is CASSQPPGLESVNEQFF.

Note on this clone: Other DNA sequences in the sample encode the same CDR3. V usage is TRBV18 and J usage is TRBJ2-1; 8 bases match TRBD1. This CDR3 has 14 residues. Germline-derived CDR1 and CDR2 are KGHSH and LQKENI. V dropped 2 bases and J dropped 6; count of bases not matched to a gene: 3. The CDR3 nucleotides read TGTGCCAGCTCACCAGGACAGGGAATCAATGAGCAGTTCTTC. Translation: CASSPGQGINEQFF.